The clone carrying this T cell receptor (beta chain) was found many times. No antigen is known for it. Germline V CDR1 and CDR2: MRHNA, SNTAGT. CDR3 length: 14 residues. V was shortened by 6 bases and J by 6 bases, with 14 bases between the two germline ends. The library tagged individual cDNA molecules with unique molecular identifiers. Original processing notes: TCRs per sample had a median of around 96,000 and ranged from about 23,224 to 750,000. TCRdb reanalysed the RACE reads using MiXCR and keeps one entry per CDR3 protein. These V and J calls originate from TCRdb's pipeline instead of the authors' own analysis. Here the sample spans 35,000 to 50,000 distinct CDR3 sequences, about 3.9% being singletons. This entry comes from a study of human T cells and chemical hapten exposure. General observations from the study: DPC sensitization left the count of TCRs above 1 in 1000 unchanged.

Time point: healthy volunteer bleed at 2 weeks. It was unfractionated whole blood from which total RNA was extracted. This clonotype was obtained from a female donor in good health. Some clones in this sample may be carry-over from other donors' samples. The sample taken for sequencing was whole blood. The rearrangement uses TRBV6-4 and TRBJ2-2; D may be TRBD2 (6 bases). DNA of the CDR3: TGTGCCAGCAGCGTCCGGGGGAGTGCCGGGGAGCTGTTTTTT. Protein sequence: CASSVRGSAGELFF.